The rows below give T cell receptor beta chains drawn from one sample of a study of cytomegalovirus exposure and HLA in healthy donors. Libraries were prepared by immunoSEQ multiplex PCR; TCRdb keeps only in-frame clonotypes and omits some of them. The table includes around 150,000 clones, 60% to 85% detected once. What was sequenced was PBMCs. The receptors come from a young man in good health and CMV-seronegative. Each CDR3 is given with its conserved first and last residue. The order of the fields is V gene, J gene, CDR3 protein.

V gene: TRBV2
J gene: TRBJ1-4
CDR3 protein: CASKQSLGDEKLFF

V gene: TRBV19
J gene: TRBJ2-3
CDR3 protein: CASSIDLLLAGGETDTQYF

V gene: TRBV6-5
J gene: TRBJ2-7
CDR3 protein: CASSYSGLAVYEQYF

V gene: TRBV7-9
J gene: TRBJ2-5
CDR3 protein: CASSSRSGSKETQYF

V gene: TRBV25-1
J gene: TRBJ2-1
CDR3 protein: CASSEYGLRDNEQFF

V gene: TRBV28
J gene: TRBJ1-3
CDR3 protein: CASSLGGSGGNTIYF

V gene: TRBV7-7
J gene: TRBJ2-2
CDR3 protein: CASSTYTGELFF

V gene: TRBV5-1
J gene: TRBJ1-1
CDR3 protein: CASSLVRGITEAFF

V gene: TRBV28
J gene: TRBJ2-7
CDR3 protein: CASRIGYEQYF

V gene: TRBV2
J gene: TRBJ2-1
CDR3 protein: CASSIDSSYNEQFF

V gene: TRBV20-1
J gene: TRBJ2-1
CDR3 protein: CSADSYNEQFF

V gene: TRBV28
J gene: TRBJ1-2
CDR3 protein: CASSLTDYGYTF

V gene: TRBV6-1
J gene: TRBJ1-4
CDR3 protein: CASRVDRGREKLFF

V gene: TRBV5-6
J gene: TRBJ2-7
CDR3 protein: CASSLGQGMGEQYF

V gene: TRBV19
J gene: TRBJ1-4
CDR3 protein: CASRPGTGESEKLFF

V gene: TRBV9
J gene: TRBJ1-1
CDR3 protein: CASSGTEKENTEAFF

V gene: TRBV6-5
J gene: TRBJ2-3
CDR3 protein: CASRRLAGGMYF

V gene: TRBV27
J gene: TRBJ2-7
CDR3 protein: CASSFGTFYEQYF

V gene: TRBV6-5
J gene: TRBJ1-4
CDR3 protein: CASRRSMWVEELFF

V gene: TRBV11-3
J gene: TRBJ2-2
CDR3 protein: CASSLPGVNTGELFF

V gene: TRBV28
J gene: TRBJ1-5
CDR3 protein: CASSFPSTGSQPQHF

V gene: TRBV5-1
J gene: TRBJ2-5
CDR3 protein: CASSKDRVMETQYF

V gene: TRBV30
J gene: TRBJ2-5
CDR3 protein: CAWTPGAETQYF

V gene: TRBV10-3
J gene: TRBJ1-1
CDR3 protein: CAIRFGNTEAFF

V gene: TRBV11-1
J gene: TRBJ1-2
CDR3 protein: CASSPRQGARDGYTF

V gene: TRBV27
J gene: .
CDR3 protein: CASSLAGAGFYEQYF

V gene: TRBV19
J gene: TRBJ2-7
CDR3 protein: CASSTAGTATYEQYF

V gene: TRBV28
J gene: TRBJ2-5
CDR3 protein: CASSFVQQETQYF

V gene: TRBV30
J gene: TRBJ1-2
CDR3 protein: CAWRAGLYGYTF

V gene: TRBV29-1
J gene: TRBJ2-6
CDR3 protein: CSVGLSGANVLTF

V gene: TRBV7-9
J gene: TRBJ2-4
CDR3 protein: CASSPETGGKNIQYF

V gene: TRBV6-5
J gene: TRBJ1-2
CDR3 protein: CASSLLRANYGYTF

V gene: TRBV11-3
J gene: TRBJ2-2
CDR3 protein: CASSRQGTGELFF

V gene: TRBV6-1
J gene: TRBJ1-2
CDR3 protein: CASSEAFSDYGYTF

V gene: TRBV5-1
J gene: TRBJ2-2
CDR3 protein: CASPDSNTGELFF

V gene: TRBV7-6
J gene: TRBJ2-3
CDR3 protein: CASSFYTGTSGSTDTQYF

V gene: TRBV5-1
J gene: TRBJ2-7
CDR3 protein: CASSFGSRVAIDEQYF

V gene: TRBV6-5
J gene: TRBJ1-4
CDR3 protein: CAARRGNNEKLFF

V gene: TRBV11-2
J gene: TRBJ1-5
CDR3 protein: CASSLNRQPQHF

V gene: TRBV28
J gene: TRBJ1-5
CDR3 protein: CASSNTGIRNQPQHF

V gene: TRBV5-6
J gene: TRBJ1-5
CDR3 protein: CASSLRFDQPQHF

V gene: TRBV30
J gene: TRBJ1-5
CDR3 protein: CAWTTGNQPQHF

V gene: TRBV7-2
J gene: TRBJ2-4
CDR3 protein: CASSLVGGQMYF

V gene: TRBV19
J gene: TRBJ2-7
CDR3 protein: CASSISQGQGINEQYF

V gene: TRBV7-9
J gene: TRBJ1-4
CDR3 protein: CASSSSSMGQWEKLFF

V gene: TRBV28
J gene: TRBJ2-1
CDR3 protein: CASSLAGGGEQFF

V gene: TRBV19
J gene: TRBJ2-7
CDR3 protein: CASAPLGTGGDEQYF

V gene: TRBV14
J gene: TRBJ2-7
CDR3 protein: CASSRLQGGEQYF

V gene: TRBV5-4
J gene: TRBJ2-3
CDR3 protein: CASSSRLAASTDTQYF

V gene: TRBV2
J gene: TRBJ1-1
CDR3 protein: CASSGDRVNEAFF

V gene: TRBV7-3
J gene: TRBJ2-4
CDR3 protein: CASSSTGIADIQYF

V gene: TRBV5-4
J gene: TRBJ2-3
CDR3 protein: CASSPLRRTDTQYF

V gene: TRBV7-3
J gene: TRBJ1-1
CDR3 protein: CASSRYPTGNTEAFF

V gene: TRBV5-6
J gene: TRBJ1-3
CDR3 protein: CASSLVSRGPGNTIYF

V gene: TRBV6-1
J gene: TRBJ1-5
CDR3 protein: CASSASGFNQPQHF

V gene: TRBV5-4
J gene: TRBJ2-1
CDR3 protein: CASSFRDRVHNEQFF

V gene: TRBV6-5
J gene: TRBJ2-7
CDR3 protein: CASSWSGQGVWHEQYF

V gene: TRBV13
J gene: TRBJ2-1
CDR3 protein: CASSLRSGLNNEQFF

V gene: TRBV9
J gene: TRBJ2-7
CDR3 protein: CASSAGTGPSYEQYF

V gene: TRBV6-1
J gene: TRBJ2-4
CDR3 protein: CASSEWGSASKNIQYF